The 26 T cell receptor beta chains below all came from one sample that was sequenced in a study of T-cell memory formation after mild COVID-19. In TCRdb, the 5' RACE reads were re-called with MiXCR into one record per CDR3 protein. This sample has about 600,000 distinct CDR3 sequences; less than 25% occur once, and the top ten carry about 8.4%. Sequencing used PBMCs or a T cell subset sorted from them (not recorded which). The source is an adult woman who had mild COVID-19 (a few samples of this study predate the infection). Cell type and time point are not known.

A few counts support this clonotype. The V gene is TRBV7-9, the J gene TRBJ1-3, with 8 bases that match TRBD1. The CDR3 covers 19 residues. CDR1 and CDR2 from the germline V gene are SEHNR and FQNEAQ (reference sequence). V lost 1 base and J lost 0; bases outside the gene matches: 11. The chain's CDR3 is CASSLEWDRLQSSGNTIYF. The CDR3 bases are TGTGCCAGCAGCTTAGAGTGGGACAGGCTTCAATCCTCTGGAAACACCATATATTTT.

The chain couples TRBV29-1 to TRBJ2-7; D remains unclear. In germline, CDR1 is SQVTM, CDR2 ANQGSEA. The V gene lost 5 bases and the J gene lost 2 bases, with 7 bases spanning the gap. This CDR3 has 11 amino acids. As DNA, the CDR3 is TGCAGCGTTCGGGTTACCTACGAGCAGTACTTC. This encodes CSVRVTYEQYF.

This clonotype has more than one count but fewer than ten. The rearrangement uses TRBV12-3 or TRBV12-4 and TRBJ1-5; D remains unclear. V dropped 6 bases and J dropped 3 bases, with 12 bases sitting between them. CDR3 size: 14 residues. The CDR3 bases are TGTGCCAGCAGCCCGGGTAGAAACAATCAGCCCCAGCATTTT. Protein sequence: CASSPGRNNQPQHF.

V gene TRBV7-3 combines with J gene TRBJ2-1; 10 nucleotides match TRBD2. CDR1 is SGHTA and CDR2 is FQGTGA in the germline V gene. The CDR3 loop spans 13 amino acids. Losses at the gene ends were 5 bases for V and 5 bases for J; bases not matched to a gene: 0. The CDR3 DNA reads TGTGCCAGCAGCGGACTAGCGGACAATGAGCAGTTCTTC. Protein product: CASSGLADNEQFF.

The V and J genes are TRBV7-9 and TRBJ1-2; perhaps TRBD1 as D (5 bases). The V gene lost 5 bases and the J gene lost 8 bases, with 18 bases spanning the gap. Germline loops: CDR1 SEHNR, CDR2 FQNEAQ (reference sequence). The CDR3 has 14 amino acids. The CDR3: CASSMLGTGNGYTF. In nucleotides, the CDR3 is TGTGCCAGCAGCATGTTGGGGACTGGGAACGGCTACACCTTC.

The genes are TRBV29-1 and TRBJ2-7, with D perhaps TRBD2 (6 bases). This CDR3 spans 15 amino acids. The germline V gene encodes CDR1 SQVTM and CDR2 ANQGSEA. Trimming took 2 bases from V and 3 from J, leaving 17 bases between them. CDR3 DNA: TGCAGCGTTGAACTTGAAACGGGAGTGGGCTACGAGCAGTACTTC. This gives the protein CSVELETGVGYEQYF.

The gene calls are TRBV12-3 or TRBV12-4 and TRBJ1-3; 7 nucleotides line up with TRBD1. V lost 7 bases and J lost 0; bases outside the gene matches: 12. The CDR3 is 17 residues long. The CDR3 bases are TGTGCCAGCACCCTTGGGTCGGCAGGGGGCTCTGGAAACACCATATATTTT. Amino acids: CASTLGSAGGSGNTIYF.

This chain connects TRBV29-1 to TRBJ2-2; 7 nucleotides line up with TRBD2. The V segment lost 4 bases and the J segment 7 bases; nucleotides outside the gene matches: 21. The CDR3 has 18 amino acids. From germline, CDR1 is SQVTM and CDR2 ANQGSEA. For the CDR3, the DNA is TGCAGCGTTGGGGGGGTGGCCGCGGGAGTTCCCGAGATCGGGGAGCTGTTTTTT. It specifies CSVGGVAAGVPEIGELFF.

This clonotype has ten or more counts. CDR3 coding DNA: TGTGCCATCAGTGTCGACCCTCGCCCCCGCGGGACAGGGGCCAACGTCCTGACTTTC. It yields the protein CAISVDPRPRGTGANVLTF. V gene TRBV10-3 combines with J gene TRBJ2-6; D tentatively fits TRBD1 or TRBD2 (6 bases each). The V end lost 4 bases, the J end lost 4 bases, and 23 bases lay between the germline ends. CDR1 and CDR2 (germline): ENHRY, SYGVKD. CDR3 length: 19 amino acids.

J is TRBJ2-3 and V is TRBV7-2; D might be TRBD2 (6 bases). The ends were cut back, 0 bases at V and 4 bases at J, with 17 bases in the middle. CDR3 length equals 17 residues. Germline lookup yields CDR1 SGHTA and CDR2 FQGNSA. CDR3 sequence (DNA): TGTGCCAGCAGCTTAGCGCGGGGAATCCACCGGGCAGATACGCAGTATTTT. Translating gives CASSLARGIHRADTQYF.

This clonotype was detected a few times. The gene calls are TRBV5-6 and TRBJ2-5; D gene ambiguous. This CDR3 is built from 15 residues. Looked up from germline, CDR1 is SGHDT and CDR2 is YYEEEE. V was pared by 0 bases and J by 1 base, with 10 bases between. CDR3 nucleotides: TGTGCCAGCAGCTTGGTTCGTGGTTTCCAAGAGACCCAGTACTTC. Protein: CASSLVRGFQETQYF.

This clonotype has ten or more counts. The rearrangement joins TRBV7-9 to TRBJ2-1; D possibly corresponds to TRBD2 (5 bases). The CDR3 contains 11 residues. The V gene's germline CDR1 is SEHNR and CDR2 FQNEAQ (reference sequence). The V end was cut by 2 bases, the J end by 10 bases, with 6 bases between. CDR3 bases: TGTGCCAGCAGCTTAACGGGGGAGCAGTTCTTC. Protein product: CASSLTGEQFF.

This clonotype was seen more than once but under ten times. The rearrangement uses TRBV20-1 and TRBJ1-2, with TRBD1 as a possible D gene (5 bases). The germline gives CDR1 DFQATT, CDR2 SNEGSKA (reference sequence). This CDR3 is 15 amino acids long. V lost 0 bases and J lost 8, with 19 bases in between. The CDR3: CSARDVIGESLGYTF. The CDR3 coding sequence is TGCAGTGCTAGAGATGTTATAGGGGAGTCTCTAGGCTACACCTTC.

The CDR3 DNA sequence: TGTGCCAGCAGCCTGGTCCCGGGACTAGCGGGAGTTTACAATGAGCAGTTCTTC. This sequence encodes CASSLVPGLAGVYNEQFF. The chain employs TRBV7-6 and TRBJ2-1, with 14 bases that match TRBD2. CDR1 is SGHVS, CDR2 FNYEAQ, per germline. With V trimmed by 5 bases and J by 4 bases, 10 bases remained unmatched. CDR3 size: 18 residues.

This chain links TRBV3-1 with TRBJ2-7; D is ambiguous. Trimming pared 0 bases from V and 5 bases from J, leaving 17 bases between. The CDR3 has 16 residues. Per the germline V gene, CDR1 is LGHDT and CDR2 is YNNKEL (reference sequence). For the CDR3, the DNA is TGTGCCAGCAGCCAAGAAACGTGGTCAGGTCGGGACGAGCAGTACTTC. Its translation: CASSQETWSGRDEQYF.

This sequence joins TRBV11-3 and TRBJ2-2, with TRBD2 matching 7 bases. This CDR3 spans 16 amino acids. The germline CDR1 and CDR2 sequences are SGHNT and YENEEA. The V and J ends lost 7 bases and 8 bases, in that order; junction bases with no gene match: 16. The DNA of the CDR3 is TGTGCCAGCACCTTCTATCTGACGGGAGGCAAGGGGGAGCTGTTTTTT. Translated: CASTFYLTGGKGELFF. The variable domain in full, completed from reference TRBV11-3 and TRBJ2-2, reads EAGVVQSPRYKIIEKKQPVAFWCNPISGHNTLYWYLQNLGQGPELLIRYENEEAVDDSQLPKDRFSAERLKGVDSTLKIQPAELGDSAVYLCASTFYLTGGKGELFFGEGSRLTVL.

The V and J genes are TRBV5-5 and TRBJ2-1; 14 bases map to TRBD2. This CDR3 contains 16 residues. V lost 2 bases and J lost 9; bases outside the gene matches: 7. CDR1 is SGHKS and CDR2 is YYEKEE in the germline V gene (reference sequence). CDR3 sequence: CASSFIGTSGGIEQFF. DNA for the CDR3: TGTGCCAGCAGCTTCATAGGGACTAGCGGGGGCATTGAGCAGTTCTTC.

This clonotype was observed a few times. The chain has TRBV30 and TRBJ2-1, with 8 bases matching TRBD2. The CDR3 extends over 14 amino acids. Germline V CDR1 and CDR2: GTSNPN, SVGIG (reference sequence). The ends lost 3 bases at V and 9 bases at J; junction bases unmatched: 10. CDR3 in amino acids: CAWRERETGVEQFF. CDR3 DNA sequence: TGTGCCTGGAGAGAGCGGGAGACAGGAGTTGAGCAGTTCTTC. The full variable domain, in which reference TRBV30 and TRBJ2-1 provide the parts outside the CDR3, is SQTIHQWPATLVQPVGSPLSLECTVEGTSNPNLYWYRQAAGRGLQLLFYSVGIGQISSEVPQNLSASRPQDRQFILSSKKLLLSDSGFYLCAWRERETGVEQFFGPGTRLTVL.

The chain combines TRBV19 with TRBJ2-1; D may be TRBD1 or TRBD2 (5 bases each). The germline V and J ends were trimmed by 5 bases and 4 bases, with 15 bases remaining between them. CDR3 size: 15 residues. The germline CDR1 and CDR2 sequences are LNHDA and SQIVND (reference sequence). The CDR3, as DNA: TGTGCCAGTAGTGCCGCCGGGACCCCATACAATGAGCAGTTCTTC. As protein: CASSAAGTPYNEQFF. Complete variable domain (other parts from reference TRBV19 and TRBJ2-1): DGGITQSPKYLFRKEGQNVTLSCEQNLNHDAMYWYRQDPGQGLRLIYYSQIVNDFQKGDIAEGYSVSREKKESFPLTVTSAQKNPTAFYLCASSAAGTPYNEQFFGPGTRLTVL.

The rearrangement joins TRBV7-9 to TRBJ2-7; no reliable D call. The CDR3 contains 13 residues. Trimming left V 4 bases short and J 4 bases short, with 11 bases between. Germline assignment: CDR1 SEHNR and CDR2 FQNEAQ (reference sequence). The CDR3 is CASSSTTSYEQYF. In nucleotides, the CDR3 is TGTGCCAGCAGCTCCACTACATCATACGAGCAGTACTTC.

The chain employs TRBV6-5 and TRBJ1-2; 10 bases are shared with TRBD1. V lost 2 bases to trimming and J lost 8 bases; unmatched junction nucleotides: 5. Germline lookup yields CDR1 MNHEY and CDR2 SVGAGI. The CDR3 has 14 amino acids. The CDR3: CASSYGGTGEGYTF. CDR3 in DNA: TGTGCCAGCAGTTACGGGGGGACAGGGGAGGGCTACACCTTC.

This rearrangement joins TRBV7-2 to TRBJ1-1; D remains unclear. The germline gives CDR1 SGHTA, CDR2 FQGNSA. V lost 1 base to trimming and J lost 1 base, with 10 bases between them. This CDR3 spans 15 amino acids. The CDR3 DNA is TGTGCCAGCAGCTTAGTGCTGGCAACGAACACTGAAGCTTTCTTT. Translation: CASSLVLATNTEAFF.

This clonotype appeared a few times. The chain has TRBV28 and TRBJ2-7, with D perhaps TRBD1 (6 bases). Trimming cost V 11 bases and J 2 bases, with 19 bases left between them. Germline CDR1 reads MDHEN; CDR2 reads SYDVKM. The CDR3 spans 14 residues. CDR3 nucleotides: TGTGCCGCCCAAGGGGACAAGCCTCCCTACGAGCAGTACTTC. It translates to CAAQGDKPPYEQYF.

This clonotype was detected only a few times. The chain links TRBV7-9 to TRBJ2-2; D is possibly TRBD1 (6 bases). Germline V gives CDR1 SEHNR, CDR2 FQNEAQ (reference sequence). CDR3 length: 17 amino acids. Trimming took 4 bases from V and 0 from J, leaving 15 bases between them. CDR3 coding DNA: TGTGCCAGCAGCTCCCGACAGGCAATTGCGAACACCGGGGAGCTGTTTTTT. Its protein product is CASSSRQAIANTGELFF.

This clonotype appeared once. The rearrangement joins TRBV20-1 to TRBJ1-5; D ambiguous. CDR3 size: 16 residues. Germline loops: CDR1 DFQATT, CDR2 SNEGSKA (reference sequence). The V end lost 0 bases, the J end lost 0 bases, and 12 bases lay between the germline ends. DNA of the CDR3: TGCAGTGCTAGAGATGTGGGGAGAGGTAGCAATCAGCCCCAGCATTTT. Translating gives CSARDVGRGSNQPQHF.

This clonotype has more than one count but fewer than ten. V gene TRBV7-9 combines with J gene TRBJ1-5; TRBD1 is a possible D gene (6 bases). Germline V gene data show CDR1 as SEHNR and CDR2 as FQNEAQ (reference sequence). The length of the CDR3 is 16 residues. Trimming removed 1 base at V and 5 bases at J, with 15 bases between. CDR3 DNA sequence: TGTGCCAGCAGCTTAGGTGGACAGAGGTACGATCAGCCCCAGCATTTT. Protein: CASSLGGQRYDQPQHF.